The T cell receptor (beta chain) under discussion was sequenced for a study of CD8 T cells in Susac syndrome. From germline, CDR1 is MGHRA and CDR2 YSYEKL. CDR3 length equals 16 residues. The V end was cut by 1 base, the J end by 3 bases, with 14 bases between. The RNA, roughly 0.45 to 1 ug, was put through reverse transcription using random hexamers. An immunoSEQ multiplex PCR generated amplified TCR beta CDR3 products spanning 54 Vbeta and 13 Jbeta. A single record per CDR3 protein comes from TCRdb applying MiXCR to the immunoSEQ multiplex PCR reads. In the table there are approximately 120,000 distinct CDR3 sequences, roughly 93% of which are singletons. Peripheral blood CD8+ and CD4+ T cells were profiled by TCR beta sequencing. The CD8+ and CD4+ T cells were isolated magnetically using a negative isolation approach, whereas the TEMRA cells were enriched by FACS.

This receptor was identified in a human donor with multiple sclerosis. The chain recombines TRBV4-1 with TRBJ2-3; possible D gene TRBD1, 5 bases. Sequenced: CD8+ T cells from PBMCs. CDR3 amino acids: CASSQGGRGPTDTQYF. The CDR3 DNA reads TGCGCCAGCAGCCAAGGCGGTAGGGGCCCGACAGATACGCAGTATTTT.